Listed below are T cell receptor beta chains from one sample, sequenced in a study of T cell repertoires in cytomegalovirus infection. TCRdb reanalysed the reads using MiXCR and keeps one entry per CDR3 protein. Among more than 500,000 distinct CDR3 sequences listed, 16% were seen once. The sequenced material came from CD8+ T cells from PBMCs. The receptor set was obtained from a human donor in good health (CMV status not recorded). Some clones in this sample may be carry-over from other donors' samples. Both conserved end residues are part of each CDR3. Fields, in order: D gene, clone size, V gene, J gene, CDR3 DNA, CDR3 protein. D genes are given only for firm matches. Some rows mark clone size as missing; the rest say once, few, many or name a class of expanded clone.

>TRBD2|many|TRBV7-2|TRBJ2-3
TGTGCCAGCAGCCAGGGACTAGCGCCAGATACGCAGTATTTT
CASSQGLAPDTQYF
>TRBD2|many|TRBV11-3|TRBJ2-7
TGTGCCAGCGGATACGGACTAGCGGTCTACGAGCAGTACTTC
CASGYGLAVYEQYF
>TRBD2|many|TRBV12-3/TRBV12-4|TRBJ2-3
TGTGCCAGCAGTTGGACTAGCGGGGCCTCAGATACGCAGTATTTT
CASSWTSGASDTQYF
>TRBD1|few|TRBV12-3/TRBV12-4|TRBJ1-3
TGTGCCAGCAGCAGGACAGGAACCTCTGGAAACACCATATATTTT
CASSRTGTSGNTIYF
>TRBD1|.|TRBV6-2/TRBV6-3|TRBJ1-2
TGTGCCAGCAGTCGCCGGGACAGGGGCTACACCTTC
CASSRRDRGYTF
>.|.|TRBV30|TRBJ1-2
TGTGCCTGTATAATCGCAGGGGCAGGGGGCTACACCTTC
CACIIAGAGGYTF
>.|.|TRBV19|TRBJ2-1
TGTGCCAGTAGTATAGGGGGAGTTTTACCCCGGAATGAGCAGTTCTTC
CASSIGGVLPRNEQFF
>.|few|TRBV9|TRBJ2-1
TGTGCCAGCAGCCCGTCCACCCCCCTCGACAATGAGCAGTTCTTC
CASSPSTPLDNEQFF
>.|many|TRBV6-1|TRBJ2-4
TGTGCCAGCAGTGAACGACGACGCCTCGGGGACATTCAGTACTTC
CASSERRRLGDIQYF
>.|many|TRBV10-3|TRBJ1-3
TGTGCCATCAGTGCGGTCAGGGAGGTCGGAAACACCATATATTTT
CAISAVREVGNTIYF
>.|many|TRBV12-3/TRBV12-4|TRBJ2-7
TGTGCCAGCAGTCCCAACTATTACGAGCAGTACTTC
CASSPNYYEQYF
>TRBD2|many|TRBV11-2|TRBJ2-4
TGTGCCAGCAGCGGGACTAGCGGTTACGTCAAAAACATTCAGTACTTC
CASSGTSGYVKNIQYF
>.|many|TRBV7-9|TRBJ2-3
TGTGCCAGCAGCCAGGACGCCGGAGATTGGGATACGCAGTATTTT
CASSQDAGDWDTQYF
>.|.|TRBV9|TRBJ2-7
TGTGCCAGCAGCGTATACGACGGGAGCACCTACGAGCAGTACTTC
CASSVYDGSTYEQYF
>.|.|TRBV6-6|TRBJ1-1
TGTGCCAGCAGGGGAGGGGTGGGGGTTGAAGCTTTCTTT
CASRGGVGVEAFF
>TRBD2|once|TRBV5-1|TRBJ2-3
TGCGCCAGCAGCTTGGGTTTCGGCGGGAGGGAGGCAGATACGCAGTATTTT
CASSLGFGGREADTQYF
>.|many|TRBV6-5|TRBJ1-2
TGTGCCAGCAGGCTGGGTAGGGGCTACACCTTC
CASRLGRGYTF
>.|many|TRBV4-1|TRBJ1-5
TGCGCCAGCAGCCAAGAACAGGGAATGAGTCAGCCCCAGCATTTT
CASSQEQGMSQPQHF
>TRBD2|few|TRBV27|TRBJ2-1
TGTGCCAGCAGTTTAAGAGCGGGGCGCAACAATGAGCAGTTCTTC
CASSLRAGRNNEQFF
>TRBD2|many|TRBV10-3|TRBJ2-1
TGTGCCATCAGTACAATAGTAGCGGGACCCTTCAATGAGCAGTTCTTC
CAISTIVAGPFNEQFF
>.|once|TRBV11-1|TRBJ1-5
TGTGCCAGCAGCTTAGGGGGGTCTCAGCCCCAGAATTTT
CASSLGGSQPQNF
>.|many|TRBV2|TRBJ1-1
TGTGCCAGCACTTACTCTCAGGTCACTGAAGCTTTCTTT
CASTYSQVTEAFF
>.|many|TRBV28|TRBJ2-5
TGTGCCAGCAGTTTATTTACGGGGGAGCAAGAGACCCAGTACTTC
CASSLFTGEQETQYF
>.|few|TRBV27|TRBJ2-7
TGTGCCAGCAGTTTAGCGGGACAGCAACACTACGAGCAGTACTTC
CASSLAGQQHYEQYF
>TRBD1|.|TRBV5-4|TRBJ1-5
TGTGCCAGCAGCCTGGACAGGGGGCGGGTTCAGCCCCAGCATTTT
CASSLDRGRVQPQHF
>.|.|TRBV6-5|TRBJ1-1
TGTGCCAGCGGAAGGAACCGGGGGACTGAAGCTTTCTTT
CASGRNRGTEAFF
>TRBD2|few|TRBV19|TRBJ2-2
TGTGCCAGTAAGGATGGCCAGCGGGGGACCGGGGAGCTGTTTTTT
CASKDGQRGTGELFF
>TRBD2|once|TRBV6-6|TRBJ2-3
TGTGCCAGCAGTTACTCCCAAATCCCCCTAATAGCGGGGGGGTACACAGATACGCAGTATTTT
CASSYSQIPLIAGGYTDTQYF
>.|many|TRBV20-1|TRBJ1-1
TGCAGTGCTAGAGAGCAGGGGCCACCTTTACTGAACACTGAAGCTTTCTTT
CSAREQGPPLLNTEAFF
>.|.|TRBV24-1|TRBJ1-2
TGTGCCACCAGTGATAATACCCCTTTGAGGGAAGGCTACACCTTC
CATSDNTPLREGYTF
>TRBD2|.|TRBV15|TRBJ2-7
TGTGCCACCAGCAAGAACTCTCTAGCGGGAGAAGGTTACGAGCAGTACTTC
CATSKNSLAGEGYEQYF
>.|many|TRBV7-8|TRBJ1-5
TGTGCCAGCAGCTTAGTAGGTCGCCTCAATCAGCCCCAGCATTTT
CASSLVGRLNQPQHF
>TRBD2|.|TRBV7-9|TRBJ2-3
TGTGCCAGCGGTAGCGGGAGGGTAACAGATACGCAGTATTTT
CASGSGRVTDTQYF
>TRBD1|many|TRBV7-9|TRBJ1-4
TGTGCCAGCAGCTCATACCCCGGGACAGACAATGAAAAACTGTTTTTT
CASSSYPGTDNEKLFF
>TRBD2|few|TRBV9|TRBJ2-1
TGTGCCAGCAGCGGCAGACTAGCGGGACACAATGAGCAGTTCTTC
CASSGRLAGHNEQFF
>TRBD2|.|TRBV2|TRBJ2-2
TGTGCCAGCAGTGAAGGGGACGGGAGGGCGGACACCGGGGAGCTGTTTTTT
CASSEGDGRADTGELFF
>.|once|TRBV29-1|TRBJ2-5
TGCAGCGTTGAAGGGAACAGGAAGACCCAGTACTTC
CSVEGNRKTQYF
>TRBD2|medium-sized|TRBV7-9|TRBJ2-1
TGTGCCAGCAGTTTACCACTAGCGGGAGGGCACAATGAGCAGTTCTTC
CASSLPLAGGHNEQFF
>TRBD2|.|TRBV9|TRBJ2-3
TGTGCCAGCAGCGTAGCGGCGGGAGGGCCCACAGATACGCAGTATTTT
CASSVAAGGPTDTQYF
>TRBD2|many|TRBV6-1|TRBJ2-3
TGTGCCAGCAGCCCCCGGACTAGTTGGGATACGCAGTATTTT
CASSPRTSWDTQYF
>TRBD1|.|TRBV6-5|TRBJ1-1
TGTGCCAGCAGTTACGGGACAGGGGCGCTCGACACTGAAGCTTTCTTT
CASSYGTGALDTEAFF
>.|many|TRBV7-8|TRBJ1-6
TGTGCCAGCAGCCCACAACAACGAGGGTATAATTCACCCCTCCACTTT
CASSPQQRGYNSPLHF
>.|few|TRBV29-1|TRBJ2-1
TGCAGCGCTCCAGGTTCTAATGAGCAGTTCTTC
CSAPGSNEQFF
>.|few|TRBV5-1|TRBJ2-5
TGCGCCAGCAGCTTGGGAGACCTCGGTCAGACCCAGTACTTC
CASSLGDLGQTQYF
>TRBD2|.|TRBV12-3/TRBV12-4|TRBJ2-4
TGTGCCAGCAGTATCGGACTAGCGGGAATGCACATTCAGTACTTC
CASSIGLAGMHIQYF
>.|many|TRBV12-3/TRBV12-4|TRBJ2-2
TGTGCCAGCAGTCTACAGGTCACCGGGGAGCTGTTTTTT
CASSLQVTGELFF
>.|many|TRBV28|TRBJ2-7
TGTGCCAGCAGGTCCAGGACAGATCAATACGAGCAGTACTTC
CASRSRTDQYEQYF
>.|.|TRBV27|TRBJ2-1
TGTGGCTCAGCCGGGATTGGGGTCAATGAGCAGTTCTTC
CGSAGIGVNEQFF
>.|.|TRBV6-1|TRBJ2-1
TGTGCCAGCAGTGTCGACAGAAGGGATGAGCAGTTCTTC
CASSVDRRDEQFF
>TRBD2|many|TRBV7-9|TRBJ2-5
TGTGCCAGCAGCTCCCCGCGGGAGGCGGAGACCCAGTACTTC
CASSSPREAETQYF
>TRBD1|many|TRBV12-3/TRBV12-4|TRBJ2-7
TGTGCCAGCAGTTACCCCGGGACAGGGGGCTCCTACGAGCAGTACTTC
CASSYPGTGGSYEQYF
>TRBD2|.|TRBV27|TRBJ2-3
TGTGCCAGCAGACCGGGACTACCCACAGATACGCAGTATTTT
CASRPGLPTDTQYF
>TRBD2|many|TRBV12-5|TRBJ2-1
TGTGCTAGTGCCTGGACTAGCGGGAGCTATGAGCAGTTCTTC
CASAWTSGSYEQFF
>TRBD2|.|TRBV2|TRBJ2-1
TGTGCCAGCAGTGAAGTCCACTTAGCGGGGAGCTCCTACAATGAGCAGTTCTTC
CASSEVHLAGSSYNEQFF